A single sample is the source of the 10 T cell receptor beta chains below, sequenced in a study of blood T cell repertoires in COVID-19. TCRdb's copy holds only in-frame clones and misses some; the assay was immunoSEQ multiplex PCR. The sample has under 200,000 clones; around 87% are singletons. Material for sequencing was peripheral blood. The receptors here all came from a man between 40 and 49 years old with active or convalescent COVID-19.

The V gene is TRBV15, the J gene TRBJ2-3; D is perhaps TRBD1 (6 bases). This CDR3 spans 17 amino acids. V was cut by 0 bases and J by 5 bases, with 18 bases left in between. CDR1 is LNHNV, CDR2 YYDKDF, per germline (reference sequence). The CDR3 loop is CATSRDRGQGPRDTQYF. For the CDR3, the DNA is TGTGCCACCAGCAGAGATAGGGGCCAGGGGCCACGAGATACGCAGTATTTT.

J is TRBJ1-2 and V is TRBV30; D is unresolved. CDR3 length: 14 amino acids. Germline-derived CDR1 and CDR2 are GTSNPN and SVGIG (reference sequence). With 1 base removed from V and 4 bases from J, the gap between germline ends came to 13 bases. This CDR3 reads CAWSATGEIYGYTF. The CDR3, as DNA: TGTGCCTGGAGTGCCACGGGAGAGATCTATGGCTACACCTTC.

The V and J genes are TRBV10-3 and TRBJ2-5; D is ambiguous. This CDR3 is 14 amino acids long. V was cut by 0 bases and J by 2 bases, with 7 bases left in between. Germline values: CDR1 ENHRY, CDR2 SYGVKD. CDR3 loop: CAISESNRQETQYF. In DNA form, the CDR3 reads TGTGCCATCAGTGAGTCGAACAGACAAGAGACCCAGTACTTC.

This clone was seen a single time. V is TRBV9 and J is TRBJ1-1, with a possible D match to TRBD1 (5 bases). The germline V gene has CDR1 SGDLS and CDR2 YYNGEE. Deletions cut 3 bases from V and 3 bases from J, with 12 bases between. This CDR3 region has 14 residues. The CDR3 bases are TGTGCCAGCAGCGCCTCCGGGGGGGACACTGAAGCTTTCTTT. Translating it yields CASSASGGDTEAFF. Combining the CDR3 with reference TRBV9 and TRBJ1-1 gives the whole variable domain DSGVTQTPKHLITATGQRVTLRCSPRSGDLSVYWYQQSLDQGLQFLIQYYNGEERAKGNILERFSAQQFPDLHSELNLSSLELGDSALYFCASSASGGDTEAFFGQGTRLTVV.

This clone has a single count. The rearrangement joins TRBV7-8 to TRBJ2-3; TRBD2 matches 10 bases. The CDR3 consists of 16 residues. J lost 0 bases, V lost 0 bases, and 0 bases had no gene match. Per the germline V gene, CDR1 is SGHVS and CDR2 is FQNEAQ. The CDR3 DNA sequence: TGTGCCAGCAGCTTAGCTAGCGGGGGGAGCACAGATACGCAGTATTTT. Amino acids: CASSLASGGSTDTQYF.

The chain couples TRBV7-9 to TRBJ1-3; D unresolved. This CDR3 has 15 residues. The V end was cut by 6 bases, the J end by 0 bases, with 12 bases between. Per germline, CDR1 SEHNR and CDR2 FQNEAQ (reference sequence). The CDR3 nucleotides are TGTGCCAGCAGTTCCTTACTCGTCTCTGGAAACACCATATATTTT. Protein sequence: CASSSLLVSGNTIYF.

The chain has TRBV2 and TRBJ1-4, with TRBD1 matching 7 bases. J lost 4 bases, V lost 6 bases, and 11 bases had no gene match. The CDR3 extends over 16 amino acids. Germline loops: CDR1 SNHLY, CDR2 FYNNEI. CDR3 coding DNA: TGTGCCAGCAGGAGGGGTGAGGGGACAGATAATGAAAAACTGTTTTTT. It is translated as CASRRGEGTDNEKLFF.

This clone was detected only once. This chain joins TRBV7-8 and TRBJ1-2; D not certain. V lost 2 bases and J 2 bases, leaving 21 bases between the germline ends. CDR3 length: 18 residues. CDR1 SGHVS and CDR2 FQNEAQ come from the germline V gene. CDR3 in amino acids: CASSLTRFGGRKNYGYTF. CDR3 sequence (DNA): TGTGCCAGCAGCTTAACTCGATTCGGAGGAAGAAAAAACTATGGCTACACCTTC.

CDR3 sequence (DNA): TGTGCCAGCAGTGACGGACTAGTAGGGTACGAGCAGTACTTC. It encodes CASSDGLVGYEQYF. The chain uses TRBV25-1 and TRBJ2-7; TRBD2 agrees at 7 bases. With V trimmed by 3 bases and J by 4 bases, 6 bases remained unmatched. CDR3 length: 14 amino acids. The V gene's germline CDR1 is MGHDK and CDR2 SYGVNS.

V is TRBV18 and J is TRBJ2-2, with D perhaps TRBD2 (6 bases). Per germline, CDR1 KGHSH and CDR2 LQKENI. The CDR3 is 16 amino acids. Trimming pared 1 base from V and 3 bases from J, leaving 12 bases between. CDR3 residues: CASSPRVLADTGELFF. In DNA form, the CDR3 reads TGTGCCAGCTCACCACGAGTCTTAGCGGACACCGGGGAGCTGTTTTTT.